These T cell receptor beta chains were read from a single sample in a study of blood T cell repertoires in COVID-19. This table comes from immunoSEQ multiplex PCR, and its TCRdb copy is limited to in-frame clones, with some not included. This sample has roughly 120,000 clones, with approximately 70% found just once. What was sequenced was peripheral blood. The source is a human donor with acute or convalescent COVID-19. The donor label of this sample is uncertain. The CDR3 runs from the conserved cysteine through the conserved F or W. Fields, in order: clone size, J gene, V gene, D gene, CDR3 protein, CDR3 DNA. The D gene is left open where the match is weak. Size is omitted from some rows. Given values are once, few, many or a class for expanded clones.

abundance: few; j_gene: TRBJ2-7; v_gene: TRBV14; d_gene: -; CDR3aa: CASNNPGGPLKYEQYF; CDR3nt: TGTGCCAGCAACAACCCGGGTGGTCCGCTCAAATACGAGCAGTACTTC
abundance: few; j_gene: TRBJ2-5; v_gene: TRBV4-1; d_gene: -; CDR3aa: CASSPRQTQETQYF; CDR3nt: TGCGCCAGCAGCCCTCGACAGACCCAAGAGACCCAGTACTTC
abundance: few; j_gene: TRBJ1-5; v_gene: TRBV10-3; d_gene: -; CDR3aa: CAISELGSNQPQHF; CDR3nt: TGTGCCATCAGTGAACTAGGTAGCAATCAGCCCCAGCATTTT
abundance: -; j_gene: TRBJ2-1; v_gene: TRBV5-1; d_gene: TRBD1; CDR3aa: CASSVTRQGYNEQFF; CDR3nt: TGCGCCAGCAGCGTTACGAGACAGGGCTACAATGAGCAGTTCTTC
abundance: -; j_gene: TRBJ2-3; v_gene: TRBV11-3; d_gene: -; CDR3aa: CATRPRGTQYF; CDR3nt: TGTGCCACCCGGCCTCGGGGGACGCAGTATTTT
abundance: -; j_gene: TRBJ1-5; v_gene: TRBV29-1; d_gene: TRBD1; CDR3aa: CSVATGAHQPQHF; CDR3nt: TGCAGCGTCGCGACAGGGGCCCATCAGCCCCAGCATTTT
abundance: -; j_gene: TRBJ2-7; v_gene: TRBV6-5; d_gene: TRBD1; CDR3aa: CASSYLGTGTTYEQYF; CDR3nt: TGTGCCAGCAGTTACCTCGGGACAGGGACAACCTACGAGCAGTACTTC
abundance: -; j_gene: TRBJ2-5; v_gene: TRBV7-9; d_gene: -; CDR3aa: CASSYDRETQYF; CDR3nt: TGTGCCAGCAGCTACGACAGGGAGACCCAGTACTTC
abundance: few; j_gene: TRBJ1-2; v_gene: TRBV30; d_gene: TRBD1; CDR3aa: CAWSKDRGVYGYTF; CDR3nt: TGTGCCTGGAGTAAGGACAGGGGAGTCTATGGCTACACCTTC
abundance: few; j_gene: TRBJ1-2; v_gene: TRBV7-2; d_gene: TRBD1; CDR3aa: CASRGLRGRRGYTF; CDR3nt: TGTGCCAGCAGAGGGTTGAGGGGGCGCAGAGGCTACACCTTC
abundance: -; j_gene: TRBJ1-6; v_gene: TRBV13; d_gene: TRBD1; CDR3aa: CASSFDRDSPLHF; CDR3nt: TGTGCCAGCAGCTTCGACAGGGATTCACCCCTCCACTTT
abundance: -; j_gene: TRBJ1-5; v_gene: TRBV2; d_gene: TRBD1; CDR3aa: CASTKGQGRQPQHF; CDR3nt: TGTGCCAGCACCAAAGGACAGGGAAGGCAGCCCCAGCATTTT
abundance: -; j_gene: TRBJ2-2; v_gene: TRBV4-2; d_gene: TRBD2; CDR3aa: CARCGGRDTGELFF; CDR3nt: TGTGCCAGGTGCGGGGGGAGGGACACCGGGGAGCTGTTTTTT
abundance: -; j_gene: TRBJ1-1; v_gene: TRBV5-6; d_gene: -; CDR3aa: CASSSNPGVWDTEAFF; CDR3nt: TGTGCCAGCAGCTCCAACCCAGGGGTTTGGGACACTGAAGCTTTCTTT
abundance: -; j_gene: TRBJ1-1; v_gene: TRBV5-1; d_gene: -; CDR3aa: CASSFNIGGGVAFF; CDR3nt: TGCGCCAGCAGCTTCAACATAGGCGGAGGAGTGGCTTTCTTT
abundance: -; j_gene: TRBJ2-2; v_gene: TRBV24-1; d_gene: TRBD2; CDR3aa: CATSDSTSGGAGELFF; CDR3nt: TGTGCCACCAGTGATTCCACTTCCGGGGGGGCCGGGGAGCTGTTTTTT
abundance: -; j_gene: TRBJ2-6; v_gene: TRBV5-1; d_gene: TRBD1; CDR3aa: CASSLDPGTGYSGANVLTF; CDR3nt: TGCGCCAGCAGCTTGGACCCGGGGACAGGGTATAGTGGGGCCAACGTCCTGACTTTC
abundance: -; j_gene: TRBJ1-5; v_gene: TRBV6-5; d_gene: TRBD1; CDR3aa: CASSSQQGSNQPQHF; CDR3nt: TGTGCCAGCAGTTCACAACAGGGGAGCAATCAGCCCCAGCATTTT
abundance: -; j_gene: TRBJ2-2; v_gene: TRBV27; d_gene: TRBD2; CDR3aa: CATGGVYTGELFF; CDR3nt: TGTGCCACCGGGGGGGTCTACACCGGGGAGCTGTTTTTT
abundance: once; j_gene: TRBJ2-1; v_gene: TRBV7-2; d_gene: TRBD2; CDR3aa: CASSLAGTSNNEQFF; CDR3nt: TGTGCCAGCAGCTTAGCTGGGACTAGCAACAATGAGCAGTTCTTC
abundance: -; j_gene: TRBJ2-5; v_gene: TRBV30; d_gene: TRBD1; CDR3aa: CAWSRGTGTGQETQYF; CDR3nt: TGTGCCTGGAGTAGGGGGACCGGGACAGGCCAAGAGACCCAGTACTTC